The clone carrying this T cell receptor (beta chain) was observed at least ten times. Its antigen is as yet unknown. This sample was included in a study of T cell repertoires in cytomegalovirus infection. About the study: Public TCR beta signatures marked donors with CMV infection and the matching HLA. Study findings and constraints: Carriage of CMV together with the relevant HLA was identifiable through cumulative public TCR beta family frequency. It was HLA-C-restricted CMV-specific TCR beta clonotypes that dominated the response ex vivo.

In TCRdb, the reads were re-called with MiXCR into one record per CDR3 protein. The sample lists 480,000 or so distinct CDR3 sequences, about 11% occurring once. The sequence came from a human donor in good health (CMV status not recorded). Some clones in this sample may be carry-over from other donors' samples. Specimen: PBMCs.

The CDR3 loop is CASSALDTNTEAFF. The DNA for the CDR3 is TGTGCCAGCAGCGCCCTAGACACGAACACTGAAGCTTTCTTT. This chain joins TRBV2 and TRBJ1-1; D not resolved. The V gene lost 6 bases and the J gene lost 1 base, with 12 bases spanning the gap. This CDR3 contains 14 residues. Germline loops: CDR1 SNHLY, CDR2 FYNNEI.